The 9 T cell receptor beta chains presented below share a single source sample, sequenced in a study of T cell responses to AZD1222 COVID-19 vaccine. The protocol was immunoSEQ multiplex PCR, while the TCRdb copy is restricted to in-frame clones and leaves out a portion. This sample carries 95,000 to 150,000 clones, more than 75% of them seen once, and the ten largest clones take 6.5% to 9.5%. The specimen comprised peripheral blood, sampled on day 0 of AZD1222 vaccination. These receptors came from an adult in good health.

V gene TRBV30 combines with J gene TRBJ1-5; unclear D gene. The CDR3 is made up of 14 amino acids. V lost 5 bases, J lost 9 bases, and 20 bases lay in between. Germline V gene sequence: CDR1 GTSNPN, CDR2 SVGIG (reference sequence). This chain's CDR3 is CAWASRSALVPQHF. DNA for the CDR3: TGTGCCTGGGCCAGTAGGAGCGCTTTAGTGCCCCAGCATTTT. The full variable domain, completed using reference TRBV30 and TRBJ1-5, is SQTIHQWPATLVQPVGSPLSLECTVEGTSNPNLYWYRQAAGRGLQLLFYSVGIGQISSEVPQNLSASRPQDRQFILSSKKLLLSDSGFYLCAWASRSALVPQHFGDGTRLSIL.

The chain has TRBV10-3 and TRBJ2-3; 8 bases match TRBD1. After removal of 4 bases from V and 2 bases from J, the junction contained 11 bases not matched to a gene. The CDR3 has 17 residues. Germline V CDR1 and CDR2: ENHRY, SYGVKD. CDR3 bases: TGTGCCATCAGTGCCCGTCCCACAGGGGGAATCACAGATACGCAGTATTTT. It encodes CAISARPTGGITDTQYF.

As to this clone: A junction end diverges from the germline sequence, so it may reflect a read error. The rearrangement links TRBV30 to TRBJ1-6; D uncertain. The CDR3 has 13 amino acids. The germline V gene encodes CDR1 GTSNPN and CDR2 SVGIG (reference sequence). CDR3 DNA sequence: TGTGCCTGGAGTGTAGTCGGCGGGCAGGCCCTGGACTTT. Residues: CAWSVVGGQALDF.

The chain joins TRBV2 to TRBJ1-5, with D perhaps TRBD1 (6 bases). The V and J ends lost 8 bases and 2 bases respectively, with 16 bases between them. In germline, CDR1 is SNHLY, CDR2 FYNNEI. The CDR3 runs to 15 residues. The CDR3: CASARTRGGNQPQHF. The CDR3 coding sequence is TGTGCCAGCGCCAGAACCAGGGGAGGCAATCAGCCCCAGCATTTT.

The gene calls are TRBV6-5 and TRBJ1-5; D is perhaps TRBD1 (5 bases). This CDR3 has 15 amino acids. CDR1 is MNHEY, CDR2 SVGAGI, per germline. V lost 5 bases and J lost 2, with 13 bases in between. The DNA for the CDR3 is TGTGCCAGCAGTCCTCGGAGGGGTGGCAATCAGCCCCAGCATTTT. Residues: CASSPRRGGNQPQHF.

The chain carries TRBV6-6 and TRBJ2-1; no reliable D call. This CDR3 is 14 amino acids long. Trimming pared 2 bases from V and 7 bases from J, leaving 12 bases between. CDR1 MNHNY and CDR2 SVGAGI come from the germline V gene (reference sequence). The CDR3 DNA follows: TGTGCCAGCAGTTACACCACGACCGTAAATGAGCAGTTCTTC. The encoded protein is CASSYTTTVNEQFF.

The genes are TRBV5-5 and TRBJ1-1; D unresolved. This CDR3 spans 13 amino acids. From germline, CDR1 is SGHKS and CDR2 YYEKEE (reference sequence). Trimming removed 0 bases at V and 0 bases at J, with 3 bases between. In nucleotides, the CDR3 is TGTGCCAGCAGCTTGGAAGTGAACACTGAAGCTTTCTTT. It is translated as CASSLEVNTEAFF.

This clone turned up a few times. This chain connects TRBV28 to TRBJ1-5; D remains unclear. Germline CDR1 and CDR2: MDHEN and SYDVKM. The CDR3 totals 15 residues. V lost 10 bases and J 0 bases, leaving 16 bases between the germline ends. Here the CDR3 DNA reads TGTGCCATCCCCGGAGGGCCTAATAGCAATCAGCCCCAGCATTTT. Its translation is CAIPGGPNSNQPQHF.

This clone was counted a single time. The chain links TRBV11-2 to TRBJ2-7; TRBD1 aligns across 7 bases. The V gene end was trimmed by 6 bases and the J gene end by 3 bases; junction bases not matched to a gene: 5. Germline lookup yields CDR1 SGHAT and CDR2 FQNNGV. This CDR3 has 13 residues. The CDR3 spells CASSSGQVYEQYF. The DNA of the CDR3 is TGTGCCAGCAGTTCCGGACAGGTCTACGAGCAGTACTTC. The full variable domain, with the rest looked up from reference TRBV11-2 and TRBJ2-7, is EAGVAQSPRYKIIEKRQSVAFWCNPISGHATLYWYQQILGQGPKLLIQFQNNGVVDDSQLPKDRFSAERLKGVDSTLKIQPAKLEDSAVYLCASSSGQVYEQYFGPGTRLTVT.